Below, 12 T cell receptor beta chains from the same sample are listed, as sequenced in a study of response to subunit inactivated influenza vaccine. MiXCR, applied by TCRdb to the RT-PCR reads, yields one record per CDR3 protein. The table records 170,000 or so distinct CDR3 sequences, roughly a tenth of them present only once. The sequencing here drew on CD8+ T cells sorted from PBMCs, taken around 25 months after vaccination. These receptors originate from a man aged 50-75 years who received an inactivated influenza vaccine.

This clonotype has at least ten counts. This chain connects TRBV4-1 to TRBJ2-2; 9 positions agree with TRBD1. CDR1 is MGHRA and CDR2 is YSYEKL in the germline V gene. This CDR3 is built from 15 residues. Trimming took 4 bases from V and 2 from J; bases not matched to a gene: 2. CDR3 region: CASSPTGGNTGELFF. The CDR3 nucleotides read TGCGCCAGCAGCCCCACAGGGGGCAACACCGGGGAGCTGTTTTTT.

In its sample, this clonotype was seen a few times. The CDR3 DNA reads as TGTGCCAGCAGTTATTCCGGGAGCGTTACCTACGAGCAGTACTTC. This translates into CASSYSGSVTYEQYF. The genes are TRBV27 and TRBJ2-7; a weak D match, TRBD2 (6 bases). V lost 4 bases, J lost 2 bases, and 15 bases lay in between. Germline assignment: CDR1 MNHEY and CDR2 SMNVEV (reference sequence). CDR3 size: 15 residues.

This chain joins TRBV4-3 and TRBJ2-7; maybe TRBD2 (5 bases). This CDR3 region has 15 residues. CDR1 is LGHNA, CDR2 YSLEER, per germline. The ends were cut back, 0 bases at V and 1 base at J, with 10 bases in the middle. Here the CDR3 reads CASSQDNGGSYEQYF. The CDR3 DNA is TGCGCCAGCAGCCAAGACAACGGAGGATCCTACGAGCAGTACTTC.

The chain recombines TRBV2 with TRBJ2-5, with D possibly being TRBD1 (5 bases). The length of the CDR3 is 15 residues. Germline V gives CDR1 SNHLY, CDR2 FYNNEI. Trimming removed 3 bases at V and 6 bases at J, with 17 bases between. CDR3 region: CASSEGQTTSKTQYF. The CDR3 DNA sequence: TGTGCCAGCAGTGAGGGGCAGACAACCTCAAAGACCCAGTACTTC.

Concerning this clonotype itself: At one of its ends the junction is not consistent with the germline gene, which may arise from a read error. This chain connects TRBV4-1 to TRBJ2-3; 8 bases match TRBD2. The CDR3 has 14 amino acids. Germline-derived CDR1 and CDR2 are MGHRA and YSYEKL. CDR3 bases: TGCGCCAGCAGCCCCCGGACTAGCATAGATACGCAGTATTTT. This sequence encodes CASSPRTSIDTQYF.

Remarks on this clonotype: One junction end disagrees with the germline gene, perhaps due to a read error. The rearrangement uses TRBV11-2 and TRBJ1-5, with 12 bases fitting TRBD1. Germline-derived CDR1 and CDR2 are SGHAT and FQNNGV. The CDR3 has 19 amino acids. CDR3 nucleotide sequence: TGTGCCAGCAGCTTAGAGGGCCCGGGACAGGGGGCTCAAAATCAGGCCCAGCATTTT. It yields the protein CASSLEGPGQGAQNQAQHF.

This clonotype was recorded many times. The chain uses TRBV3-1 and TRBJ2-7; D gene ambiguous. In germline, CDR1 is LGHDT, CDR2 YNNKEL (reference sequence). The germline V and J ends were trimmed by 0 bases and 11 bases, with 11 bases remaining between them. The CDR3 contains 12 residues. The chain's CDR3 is CASSQDRLVKYF. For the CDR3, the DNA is TGTGCCAGCAGCCAAGATCGGCTAGTGAAGTACTTC.

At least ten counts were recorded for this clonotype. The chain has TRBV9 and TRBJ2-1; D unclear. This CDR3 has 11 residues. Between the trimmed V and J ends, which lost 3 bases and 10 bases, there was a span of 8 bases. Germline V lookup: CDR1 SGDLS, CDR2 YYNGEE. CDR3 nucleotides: TGTGCCAGCAGCGCCCTCGGAGAGCAGTTCTTC. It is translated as CASSALGEQFF.

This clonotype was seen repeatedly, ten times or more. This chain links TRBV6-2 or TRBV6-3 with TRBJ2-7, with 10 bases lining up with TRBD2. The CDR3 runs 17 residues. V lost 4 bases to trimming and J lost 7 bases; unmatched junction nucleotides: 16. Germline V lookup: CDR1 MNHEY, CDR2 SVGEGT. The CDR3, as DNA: TGTGCCAGCAGTTCCTATTTACTAGCGGGGACGGACGGGGAGCAGTACTTC. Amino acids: CASSSYLLAGTDGEQYF.

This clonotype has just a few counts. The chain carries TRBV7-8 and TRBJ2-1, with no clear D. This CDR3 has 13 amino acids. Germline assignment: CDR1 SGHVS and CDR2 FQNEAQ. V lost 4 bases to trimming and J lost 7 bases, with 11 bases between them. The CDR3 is CASSSNRVNEQFF. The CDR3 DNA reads TGTGCCAGCAGCTCTAATAGGGTTAATGAGCAGTTCTTC.

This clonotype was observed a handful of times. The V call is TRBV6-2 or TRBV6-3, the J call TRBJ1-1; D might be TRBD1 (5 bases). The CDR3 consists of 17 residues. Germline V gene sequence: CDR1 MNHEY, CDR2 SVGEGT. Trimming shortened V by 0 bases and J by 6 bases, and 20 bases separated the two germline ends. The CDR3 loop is CASSYSKGTPAGAEAFF. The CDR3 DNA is TGTGCCAGCAGTTACTCGAAAGGGACCCCCGCGGGGGCTGAAGCTTTCTTT.

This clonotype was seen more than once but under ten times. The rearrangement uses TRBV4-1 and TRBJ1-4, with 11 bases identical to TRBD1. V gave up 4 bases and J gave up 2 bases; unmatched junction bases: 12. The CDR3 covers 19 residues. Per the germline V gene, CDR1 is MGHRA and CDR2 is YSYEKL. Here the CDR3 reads CASSLKDRGRGATNEKLFF. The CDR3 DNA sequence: TGCGCCAGCAGCCTAAAGGACAGGGGGCGCGGGGCCACTAATGAAAAACTGTTTTTT.